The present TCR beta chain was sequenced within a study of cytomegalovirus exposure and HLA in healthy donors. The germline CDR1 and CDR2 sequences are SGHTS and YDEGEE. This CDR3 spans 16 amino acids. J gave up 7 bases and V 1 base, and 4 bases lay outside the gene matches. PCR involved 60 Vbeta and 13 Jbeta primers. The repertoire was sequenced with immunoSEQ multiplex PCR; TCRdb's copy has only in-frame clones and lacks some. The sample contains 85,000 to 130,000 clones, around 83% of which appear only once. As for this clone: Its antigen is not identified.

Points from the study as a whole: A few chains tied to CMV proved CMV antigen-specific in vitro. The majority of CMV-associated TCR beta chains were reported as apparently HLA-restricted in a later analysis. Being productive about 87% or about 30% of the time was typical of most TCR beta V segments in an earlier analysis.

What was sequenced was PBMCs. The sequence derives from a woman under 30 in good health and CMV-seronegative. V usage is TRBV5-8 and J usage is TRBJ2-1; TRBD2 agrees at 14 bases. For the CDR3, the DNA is TGTGCCAGCAGCTTGATCGGACTAGCGGGGGGAAATGAGCAGTTCTTC. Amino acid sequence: CASSLIGLAGGNEQFF.